One and the same sample provided the 20 T cell receptor beta chains below, sequenced in a study of cytomegalovirus exposure and HLA in healthy donors (TCRdb year 2017). Libraries were constructed by the immunoSEQ multiplex PCR assay. For the multiplex PCR, a mixture combining 60 forward primers for TCR Vbeta segments and 13 reverse primers for TCR Jbeta segments was used. Held by TCRdb, this immuneACCESS table contains in-frame sequences only and omits some clones. Under half of the omission traces to an unresolved V gene where checked; the cause of the rest is unknown. This sample holds under 150,000 clones; around three quarters were observed only once. Around 1.8% of the sample comes from the top ten. Source material: PBMCs. These TCRs come from a woman in her forties or fifties in good health and CMV-seronegative.

This chain connects TRBV7-9 to TRBJ2-2; D gene ambiguous. CDR1 and CDR2 from the germline V gene are SEHNR and FQNEAQ (reference sequence). The V and J ends lost 6 bases and 7 bases respectively, with 3 bases between them. The CDR3 loop spans 10 amino acids. The CDR3 nucleotides are TGTGCCAGCAGTAGCGGGGAGCTGTTTTTT. Protein product: CASSSGELFF. Using reference TRBV7-9 and TRBJ2-2 for the parts outside the CDR3, the full variable domain is DTGVSQNPRHKITKRGQNVTFRCDPISEHNRLYWYRQTLGQGPEFLTYFQNEAQLEKSRLLSDRFSAERPKGSFSTLEIQRTEQGDSAMYLCASSSGELFFGEGSRLTVL.

The chain employs TRBV30 and TRBJ1-5; D might be TRBD1 (5 bases). The germline V gene has CDR1 GTSNPN and CDR2 SVGIG (reference sequence). The V gene lost 2 bases and the J gene lost 7 bases, with 15 bases spanning the gap. The CDR3 spans 14 residues. The CDR3 DNA sequence: TGTGCCTGGAGTACGACAGCCTTCGGGCAGCCCCAGCATTTT. Residues: CAWSTTAFGQPQHF. The variable domain in full, completed from reference TRBV30 and TRBJ1-5, reads SQTIHQWPATLVQPVGSPLSLECTVEGTSNPNLYWYRQAAGRGLQLLFYSVGIGQISSEVPQNLSASRPQDRQFILSSKKLLLSDSGFYLCAWSTTAFGQPQHFGDGTRLSIL.

The J gene is TRBJ2-5, the V gene TRBV19; 12 bases are shared with TRBD2. CDR1 LNHDA and CDR2 SQIVND come from the germline V gene (reference sequence). V lost 10 bases and J lost 5; bases outside the gene matches: 8. CDR3 length: 14 residues. CDR3 sequence reads: CATSGLAGLETQYF. The CDR3 coding sequence is TGTGCCACTTCCGGACTAGCGGGGTTGGAGACCCAGTACTTC.

The CDR3, as DNA: TGTGCCACCGGGGGGACTAGCGGTAATGAGCAGTTCTTC. Translated: CATGGTSGNEQFF. The chain uses TRBV15 and TRBJ2-1, with TRBD2 matching over 11 bases. With V trimmed by 8 bases and J by 7 bases, 4 bases remained unmatched. CDR1 and CDR2 (germline): LNHNV, YYDKDF (reference sequence). CDR3 length: 13 residues.

This clone appeared a few times. The J gene is TRBJ1-1, the V gene TRBV28; D might be TRBD1 (6 bases). The germline CDR1 and CDR2 sequences are MDHEN and SYDVKM. The CDR3 contains 13 residues. V lost 5 bases and J lost 2, with 9 bases in between. The CDR3 region is CASSVTGNTEAFF. CDR3 DNA sequence: TGTGCCAGCAGTGTGACAGGTAACACTGAAGCTTTCTTT. Full variable domain (missing parts from reference TRBV28 and TRBJ1-1): DVKVTQSSRYLVKRTGEKVFLECVQDMDHENMFWYRQDPGLGLRLIYFSYDVKMKEKGDIPEGYSVSREKKERFSLILESASTNQTSMYLCASSVTGNTEAFFGQGTRLTVV.

In the case of this clone: At one boundary the junction diverges from the germline segment, which might be a read error. At the DNA level, this CDR3 is encoded by other sequences in the same sample as well. This chain links TRBV30 with TRBJ1-2; 9 bases fit TRBD1. CDR1 and CDR2 (germline): GTSNPN, SVGIG (reference sequence). The CDR3 totals 14 residues. The CDR3: CAWSLTTGGGGYTF. For the CDR3, the DNA is TGCGCCTGGAGTCTTACGACAGGGGGTGGAGGCTACACCTTC.

This chain joins TRBV5-1 and TRBJ2-7; TRBD1 matches 11 bases. Unmatched junction bases numbered 14, after V lost 4 bases and J lost 2 bases. The CDR3 sequence is 18 residues long. Per the germline V gene, CDR1 is SGHRS and CDR2 is YFSETQ. In DNA form, the CDR3 reads TGCGCCAGCAGCCTCTCACCGGGACAGGGGGTTTCCGCCTACGAGCAGTACTTC. The encoded protein is CASSLSPGQGVSAYEQYF.

V usage is TRBV18 and J usage is TRBJ1-1, with 10 nucleotides matching TRBD1. V was clipped by 4 bases and J by 0 bases; unmatched bases: 2. CDR3 length: 15 residues. Germline CDR1 reads KGHSH; CDR2 reads LQKENI. The CDR3 coding sequence is TGTGCCAGCTCACGGACAGGGGGAGTGAACACTGAAGCTTTCTTT. Amino acid sequence: CASSRTGGVNTEAFF.

V gene TRBV15 combines with J gene TRBJ2-7; D might be TRBD2 (5 bases). V lost 5 bases, J lost 4 bases, and 12 bases lay in between. This CDR3 is built from 13 residues. CDR1 and CDR2 (germline): LNHNV, YYDKDF (reference sequence). The CDR3 DNA sequence: TGTGCCACCAGCGACCGTACGGGGTACGAGCAGTACTTC. Protein product: CATSDRTGYEQYF.

This rearrangement joins TRBV30 to TRBJ1-1, with D possibly matching TRBD1 (6 bases). V was pared by 5 bases and J by 1 base, with 17 bases between. This CDR3 has 15 residues. Germline lookup yields CDR1 GTSNPN and CDR2 SVGIG (reference sequence). CDR3 amino acids: CAWDEQGVGNTEAFF. For the CDR3, the DNA is TGTGCCTGGGATGAACAGGGCGTCGGGAACACTGAAGCTTTCTTT.

This clone was picked up one time. The chain couples TRBV5-4 to TRBJ1-1, with 10 bases matching TRBD1. V lost 3 bases, J lost 4 bases, and 9 bases stayed unmatched. The CDR3 has 16 amino acids. CDR1 SGHNT and CDR2 YYREEE come from the germline V gene (reference sequence). CDR3 DNA sequence: TGTGCCAGCAGCTCGGAGACAGGGGGCGCGGTCACTGAAGCTTTCTTT. Translation: CASSSETGGAVTEAFF.

Worth noting for this clone: At one end, the junction sequence differs from germline, possibly due to a read error. The chain employs TRBV6-6 and TRBJ1-5, with TRBD1 as a possible D gene (6 bases). This CDR3 has 14 amino acids. The germline V gene has CDR1 MNHNY and CDR2 SVGAGI (reference sequence). CDR3 in amino acids: CASWLRQDNQPQNF. The CDR3 region has the DNA TGTGCCAGCTGGCTGAGACAGGACAATCAGCCCCAGAATTTT.

The rearrangement joins TRBV27 to TRBJ1-2; TRBD1 agrees at 7 bases. The CDR3 is 16 residues long. V shed 5 bases and J 5 bases; nucleotides not matched to a gene: 14. In germline, CDR1 is MNHEY, CDR2 SMNVEV (reference sequence). CDR3 residues: CASSVDPGTAVYGYTF. The CDR3, as DNA: TGTGCCAGCAGTGTGGATCCCGGGACAGCCGTATATGGCTACACCTTC.

Concerning this clone itself: Additional DNA sequences in this sample encode the identical CDR3. CDR3 in amino acids: CASSYRGSNQPQHF. The DNA for the CDR3 is TGTGCCAGCAGTTACAGGGGGTCCAATCAGCCCCAGCATTTT. The chain carries TRBV6-5 and TRBJ1-5; tentatively, D is TRBD1 (6 bases). V lost 2 bases and J lost 3, with 8 bases in between. CDR3 length equals 14 residues. Looked up from germline, CDR1 is MNHEY and CDR2 is SVGAGI.

V usage is TRBV28 and J usage is TRBJ2-7; D gene uncertain. The length of the CDR3 is 12 residues. The ends were cut back, 6 bases at V and 3 bases at J, with 9 bases in the middle. Germline CDR1 MDHEN, CDR2 SYDVKM. The CDR3 coding sequence is TGTGCCAGCAGGAAGCTCCTCTACGAGCAGTACTTC. This codes for CASRKLLYEQYF. The full variable domain, completed using reference TRBV28 and TRBJ2-7, is DVKVTQSSRYLVKRTGEKVFLECVQDMDHENMFWYRQDPGLGLRLIYFSYDVKMKEKGDIPEGYSVSREKKERFSLILESASTNQTSMYLCASRKLLYEQYFGPGTRLTVT.

The gene calls are TRBV10-2 and TRBJ1-1, with TRBD1 matching 10 bases. Germline V gene sequence: CDR1 WSHSY, CDR2 SAAADI. The CDR3 runs to 17 residues. J gave up 4 bases and V 6 bases, and 14 bases lay outside the gene matches. Here the CDR3 reads CASSPGDRGLWGTEAFF. The DNA for the CDR3 is TGCGCCAGCAGCCCCGGGGACAGGGGACTCTGGGGCACTGAAGCTTTCTTT.

The chain has TRBV29-1 and TRBJ2-1; 12 positions agree with TRBD1. Germline CDR1 is SQVTM and CDR2 is ANQGSEA. Germline trimming cut 6 bases from V and 10 bases from J; bases unmatched to any gene: 4. CDR3 length equals 12 residues. The CDR3 here is CSVGQGASEQFF. CDR3 nucleotides: TGCAGCGTGGGACAGGGGGCCTCGGAGCAGTTCTTC.

The V gene is TRBV6-5, the J gene TRBJ2-1, with a weak D call TRBD2 (6 bases). The CDR3 totals 14 residues. Per germline, CDR1 MNHEY and CDR2 SVGAGI. V gave up 6 bases and J gave up 10 bases, with 19 bases separating them. CDR3 sequence (DNA): TGTGCCAGCAGCTCCCTCTTGGGGGGTAACGAGCAGTTCTTC. It specifies CASSSLLGGNEQFF.

The genes are TRBV6-1 and TRBJ1-3; possibly TRBD1 for D (5 bases). The length of the CDR3 is 16 residues. CDR1 and CDR2 from the germline V gene are MNHNS and SASEGT. Trimming shortened V by 4 bases and J by 2 bases, and 15 bases separated the two germline ends. CDR3 sequence (DNA): TGTGCCAGCAGTGCTGGGGCCGTATCAGCTGGAAACACCATATATTTT. Protein product: CASSAGAVSAGNTIYF.

The CDR3 loop reads CASSLGPGQVVYTF. DNA of the CDR3: TGTGCCAGCAGTTTAGGGCCTGGACAGGTCGTCTACACCTTC. The chain employs TRBV6-5 and TRBJ1-2; 7 positions match TRBD1. The germline V gene encodes CDR1 MNHEY and CDR2 SVGAGI. CDR3 length: 14 amino acids. Trimming removed 4 bases from V and 10 bases from J; junction bases left unmatched: 12.